This T cell receptor beta chain is from a study of blood T cell repertoires in COVID-19. Looking at the study overall: Acute and convalescent COVID-19 samples came from the United States, Italy and Spain. PBMCs, B-cell-depleted T cells, or T cells provided the cDNA or gDNA that made up the material.

The germline gives CDR1 SGHVS, CDR2 FQNEAQ. This CDR3 region has 17 residues. J lost 0 bases, V lost 4 bases, and 8 bases had no gene match. Per the original methods: Counts of nucleated cells, estimated from reference gene primer amplification, were obtained. Repertoires were generated with immunoSEQ multiplex PCR, while TCRdb's copy carries only in-frame clones and drops some. V, J and clone size derive from that table, while D and trimming were established from the DNA sequence. The data show about 74,000 clones, roughly 87% seen once. Sequencing was done on a sample of peripheral blood. The chain links TRBV7-8 to TRBJ2-7, with 11 bases identical to TRBD1. The sequence was collected from a woman older than 75 with active or convalescent COVID-19. In nucleotides, the CDR3 is TGTGCCAGCAGCTCACCCCGGGACAGGGGGAACTCCTACGAGCAGTACTTC. Translating it yields CASSSPRDRGNSYEQYF.